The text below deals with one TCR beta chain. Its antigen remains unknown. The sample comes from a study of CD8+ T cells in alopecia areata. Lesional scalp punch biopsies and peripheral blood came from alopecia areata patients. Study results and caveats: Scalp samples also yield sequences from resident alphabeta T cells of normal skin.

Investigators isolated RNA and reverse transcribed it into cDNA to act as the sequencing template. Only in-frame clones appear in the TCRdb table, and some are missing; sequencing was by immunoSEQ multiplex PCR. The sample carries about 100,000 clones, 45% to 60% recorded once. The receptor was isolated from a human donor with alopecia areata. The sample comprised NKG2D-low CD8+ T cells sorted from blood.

The CDR3 spells CAWNAATNTEAFF. The CDR3 DNA follows: TGTGCCTGGAACGCGGCGACGAACACTGAAGCTTTCTTT. The chain carries TRBV30 and TRBJ1-1; D not certain. The CDR3 extends over 13 amino acids. The germline CDR1 and CDR2 sequences are GTSNPN and SVGIG (reference sequence). Trimming removed 4 bases from V and 1 base from J, with 10 bases in between.